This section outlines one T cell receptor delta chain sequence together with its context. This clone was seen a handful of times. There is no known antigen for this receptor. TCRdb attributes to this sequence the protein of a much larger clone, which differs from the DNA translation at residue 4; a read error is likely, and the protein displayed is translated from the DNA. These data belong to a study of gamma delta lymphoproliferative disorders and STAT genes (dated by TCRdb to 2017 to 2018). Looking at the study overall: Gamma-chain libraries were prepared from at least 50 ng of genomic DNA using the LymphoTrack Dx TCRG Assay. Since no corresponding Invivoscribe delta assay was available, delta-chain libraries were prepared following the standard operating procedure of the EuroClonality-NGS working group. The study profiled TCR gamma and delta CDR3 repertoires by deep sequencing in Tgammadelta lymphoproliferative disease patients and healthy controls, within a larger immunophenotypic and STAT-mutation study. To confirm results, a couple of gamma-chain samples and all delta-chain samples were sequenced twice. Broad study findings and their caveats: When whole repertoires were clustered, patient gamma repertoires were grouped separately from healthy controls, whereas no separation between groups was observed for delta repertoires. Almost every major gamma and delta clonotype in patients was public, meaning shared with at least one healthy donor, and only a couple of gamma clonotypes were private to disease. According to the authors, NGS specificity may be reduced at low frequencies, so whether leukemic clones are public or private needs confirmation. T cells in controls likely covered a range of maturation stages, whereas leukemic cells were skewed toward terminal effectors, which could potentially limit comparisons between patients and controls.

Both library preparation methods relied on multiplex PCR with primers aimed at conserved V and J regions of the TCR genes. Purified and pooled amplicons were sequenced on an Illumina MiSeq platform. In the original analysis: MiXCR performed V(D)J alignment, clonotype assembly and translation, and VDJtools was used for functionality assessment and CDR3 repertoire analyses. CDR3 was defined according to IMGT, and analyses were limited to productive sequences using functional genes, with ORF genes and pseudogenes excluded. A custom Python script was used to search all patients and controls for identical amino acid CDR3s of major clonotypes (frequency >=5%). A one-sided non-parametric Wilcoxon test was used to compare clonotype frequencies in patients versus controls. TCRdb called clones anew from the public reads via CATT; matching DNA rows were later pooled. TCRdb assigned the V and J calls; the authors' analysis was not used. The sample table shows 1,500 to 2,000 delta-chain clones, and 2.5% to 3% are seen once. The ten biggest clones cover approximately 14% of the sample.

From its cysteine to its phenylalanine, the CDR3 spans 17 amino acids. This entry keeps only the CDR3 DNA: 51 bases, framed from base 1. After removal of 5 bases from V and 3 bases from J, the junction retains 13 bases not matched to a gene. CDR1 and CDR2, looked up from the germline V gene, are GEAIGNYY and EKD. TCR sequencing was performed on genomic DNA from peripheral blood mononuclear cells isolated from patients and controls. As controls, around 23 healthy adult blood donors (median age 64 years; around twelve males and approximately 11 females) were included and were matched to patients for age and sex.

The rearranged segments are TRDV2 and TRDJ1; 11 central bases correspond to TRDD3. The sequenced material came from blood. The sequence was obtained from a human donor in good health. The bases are TGTGCCTGTGGCTCCTTGCTGGGGGATACAGTGTCCGATAAACTCATCTTT. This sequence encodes CACGSLLGDTVSDKLIF.